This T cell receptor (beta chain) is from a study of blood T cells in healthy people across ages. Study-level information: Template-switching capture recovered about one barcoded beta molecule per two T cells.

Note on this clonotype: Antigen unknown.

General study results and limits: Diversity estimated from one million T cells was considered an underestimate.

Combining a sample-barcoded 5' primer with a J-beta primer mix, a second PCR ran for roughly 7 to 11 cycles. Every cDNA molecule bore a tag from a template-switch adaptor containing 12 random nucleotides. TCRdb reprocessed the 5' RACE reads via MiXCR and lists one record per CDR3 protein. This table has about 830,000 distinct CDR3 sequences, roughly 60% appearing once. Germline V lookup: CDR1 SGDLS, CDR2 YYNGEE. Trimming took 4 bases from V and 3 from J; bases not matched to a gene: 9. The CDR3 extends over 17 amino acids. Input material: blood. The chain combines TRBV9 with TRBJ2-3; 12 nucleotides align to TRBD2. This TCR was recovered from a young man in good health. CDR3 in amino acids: CASSSRPSGGATDTQYF. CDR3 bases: TGTGCCAGCAGCTCCCGACCTAGCGGGGGGGCGACAGATACGCAGTATTTT.